The present T cell receptor beta chain was sequenced within a study of vaccination effects on CD4 cells after COVID-19. Method: immunoSEQ multiplex PCR; TCRdb's copy keeps in-frame clones and lacks some. The sample lists about 81,000 clones, more than 60% occurring once. Peptide-pool stimulation followed by sequencing identified expanded antigen-specific CD4+ clonotypes in the ViraFEST assay. Following 10 days of culture, CD4+ T cells were isolated. Vaccination of participants consisted of two doses of either the BNT162b2 or mRNA-1273 vaccine. Wells containing a few million PBMC each were cultured with 9 to 10 IU/ml IL-2 and 8 to 10 ug/ml peptides. On this clone itself: The antigen remains unidentified. The same CDR3 is also encoded by other DNA sequences in this sample.

V was clipped by 0 bases and J by 1 base, with 9 bases between them. The CDR3 totals 15 residues. Germline-derived CDR1 and CDR2 are SGHRS and YFSETQ. The sequence was collected from a human donor who received a COVID-19 vaccine. Source: CD4+ T cells from PBMCs cultured with HCoV-OC43 spike peptides, taken after COVID-19 vaccination. Subset specified: HCoV-OC43 spike overlapping peptide pool stimulation. This chain joins TRBV5-1 and TRBJ2-3, with D tentatively TRBD1 (7 bases). CDR3 nucleotide sequence: TGCGCCAGCAGCTTGGGCAGGGGGGGCACAGATACGCAGTATTTT. It codes for CASSLGRGGTDTQYF.